This T cell receptor (beta chain) originates from a study of blood T cell repertoires in COVID-19. Study-wide context: The samples span acute and convalescent COVID-19 from the United States, Italy and Spain. In each case, the material was cDNA or gDNA derived from T cells, B-cell-depleted T cells, or PBMCs.

Produced via immunoSEQ multiplex PCR; TCRdb's table is partial and in-frame only. The top ten clones hold roughly 2.9% of a sample with under 300,000 clones, 80% to 85% of them seen once. A few counts support this clone. The V end was cut by 4 bases, the J end by 6 bases, with 19 bases between. This CDR3 contains 15 residues. The germline V gene encodes CDR1 SGHRS and CDR2 YFSETQ. The TCR originated in a woman between 55 and 75 years old with active or convalescent COVID-19. The sample consisted of peripheral blood. V usage is TRBV5-1 and J usage is TRBJ1-2; perhaps TRBD1 as D (5 bases). Here the CDR3 reads CASSPDRNEGDGYTF. The CDR3 nucleotides read TGCGCCAGCAGCCCAGACCGGAACGAAGGGGATGGCTACACCTTC. The full variable domain, in which reference TRBV5-1 and TRBJ1-2 provide the parts outside the CDR3, is KAGVTQTPRYLIKTRGQQVTLSCSPISGHRSVSWYQQTPGQGLQFLFEYFSETQRNKGNFPGRFSGRQFSNSRSEMNVSTLELGDSALYLCASSPDRNEGDGYTFGSGTRLTVV.